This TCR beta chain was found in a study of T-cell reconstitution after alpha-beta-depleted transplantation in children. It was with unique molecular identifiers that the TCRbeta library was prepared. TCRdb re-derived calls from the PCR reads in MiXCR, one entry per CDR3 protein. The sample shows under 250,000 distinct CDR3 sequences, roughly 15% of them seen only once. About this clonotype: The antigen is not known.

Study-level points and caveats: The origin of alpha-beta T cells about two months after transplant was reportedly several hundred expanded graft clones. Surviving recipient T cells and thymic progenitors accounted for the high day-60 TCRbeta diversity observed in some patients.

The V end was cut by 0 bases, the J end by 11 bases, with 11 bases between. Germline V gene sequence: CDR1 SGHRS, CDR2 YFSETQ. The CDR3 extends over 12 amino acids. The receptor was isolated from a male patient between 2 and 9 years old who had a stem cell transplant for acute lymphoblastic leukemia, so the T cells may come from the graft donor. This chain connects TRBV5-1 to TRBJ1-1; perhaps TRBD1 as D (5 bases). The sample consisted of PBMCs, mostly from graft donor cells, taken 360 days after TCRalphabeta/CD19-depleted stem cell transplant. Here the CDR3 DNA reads TGCGCCAGCAGCTTGGCCGGGGGGGACGCTTTCTTT. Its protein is CASSLAGGDAFF.